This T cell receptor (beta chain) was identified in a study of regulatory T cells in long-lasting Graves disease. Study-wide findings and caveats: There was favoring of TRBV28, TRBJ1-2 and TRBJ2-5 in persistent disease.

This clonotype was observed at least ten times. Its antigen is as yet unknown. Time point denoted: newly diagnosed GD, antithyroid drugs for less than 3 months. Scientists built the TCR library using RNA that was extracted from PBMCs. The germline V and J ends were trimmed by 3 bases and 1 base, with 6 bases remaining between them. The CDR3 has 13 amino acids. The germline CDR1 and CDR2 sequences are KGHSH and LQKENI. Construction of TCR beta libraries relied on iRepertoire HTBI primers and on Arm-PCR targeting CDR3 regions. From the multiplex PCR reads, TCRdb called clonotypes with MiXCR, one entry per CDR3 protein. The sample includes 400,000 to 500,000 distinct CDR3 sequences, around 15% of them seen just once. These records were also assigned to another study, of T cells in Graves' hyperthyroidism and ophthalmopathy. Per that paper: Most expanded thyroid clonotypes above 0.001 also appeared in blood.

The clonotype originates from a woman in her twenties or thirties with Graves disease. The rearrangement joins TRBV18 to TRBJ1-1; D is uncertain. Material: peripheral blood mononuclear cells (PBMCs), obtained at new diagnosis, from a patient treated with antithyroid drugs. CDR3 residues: CASSPSKNTEAFF. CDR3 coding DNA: TGTGCCAGCTCACCGTCGAAGAACACTGAAGCTTTCTTT.